What follows describes a single T cell receptor beta chain. Its matching antigen is unknown. Genomic DNA came from frozen unsorted single-cell suspensions. The source of the sample is a study of immune cell composition in non-small cell lung cancer. Clones were read by immunoSEQ multiplex PCR, and TCRdb kept only the in-frame ones, dropping some. The data show about 14,000 clones, with 65% to 85% seen just once and 11% held by the top ten. Overall study results and limits: Overall clonality, unlike maximal tumour-associated clone frequency, did not predict TIL reactivity. Squamous lung tumours showed higher top 10 clone scores and clonality than adenocarcinomas. Tumour-associated clones >0.5% occurred in around 35% of adenocarcinomas, about three quarters of squamous.

The CDR3 consists of 15 residues. Germline V gives CDR1 SGHKS, CDR2 YYEKEE (reference sequence). V dropped 0 bases and J dropped 0 bases, with 7 bases sitting between them. The chain uses TRBV5-5 and TRBJ2-1; D remains ambiguous. Specimen: lung tumor tissue. The receptor comes from a human donor with non-small cell lung cancer. The CDR3 nucleotides read TGTGCCAGCAGCTTGGGTCGGAGCTCCTACAATGAGCAGTTCTTC. Translating it yields CASSLGRSSYNEQFF. The full variable domain, with the rest looked up from reference TRBV5-5 and TRBJ2-1, is DAGVTQSPTHLIKTRGQQVTLRCSPISGHKSVSWYQQVLGQGPQFIFQYYEKEERGRGNFPDRFSARQFPNYSSELNVNALLLGDSALYLCASSLGRSSYNEQFFGPGTRLTVL.